The rows below give T cell receptor beta chains drawn from one sample of a study of blood T cell repertoires in COVID-19. Only in-frame clones appear in the TCRdb table, and some are missing; sequencing was by immunoSEQ multiplex PCR. Among over 600,000 clones, around 90% were seen once, and the ten largest hold approximately 0.3%. Sequencing used peripheral blood. All receptors derive from a young woman with acute or convalescent COVID-19. Both conserved end residues are part of each CDR3. A D gene is named only where the DNA matches it firmly. Not all rows give a size; the values are once, few, many and, for expanded clones, a class.

d_call j_call v_call clone_size cdr3_aa cdr3_nt
NA TRBJ1-1 TRBV14 once CASSQAFGAGNTEAFF TGTGCCAGCAGCCAAGCTTTTGGGGCAGGGAACACTGAAGCTTTCTTT
TRBD1 TRBJ1-2 TRBV18 NA CASSPNTGDRGYTF TGTGCCAGCTCACCAAATACAGGGGATCGTGGCTACACCTTC
NA TRBJ1-5 TRBV6-2/TRBV6-3 NA CASSYSTSGNQPQHF TGTGCCAGCAGTTACTCTACCTCGGGCAATCAGCCCCAGCATTTT
TRBD1 TRBJ2-2 TRBV7-2 NA CASSLDRLIGLNTGELFF TGTGCCAGCAGCTTGGACAGGCTAATCGGCCTAAACACCGGGGAGCTGTTTTTT
TRBD1 TRBJ1-2 TRBV4-3 NA CASSQGWDRAVYGYTF TGCGCCAGCAGCCAAGGGTGGGACAGGGCCGTCTATGGCTACACCTTC
NA TRBJ1-2 TRBV11-2 NA CASSSRMMGPRHGYTF TGTGCCAGCAGCTCGCGCATGATGGGGCCCCGGCATGGCTACACCTTC
TRBD2 TRBJ2-3 TRBV11-2 NA CASSTPGLAGEALPDTQYF TGTGCCAGCAGCACACCGGGACTAGCGGGGGAGGCGTTGCCAGATACGCAGTATTTT
TRBD1 TRBJ2-3 TRBV27 NA CASSPDRGPGTDTQYF TGTGCCAGCAGCCCTGACAGGGGACCGGGGACAGATACGCAGTATTTT
NA TRBJ1-2 TRBV3-1/TRBV3-2 once CASSQLGSPGYTF TGTGCCAGCAGCCAACTGGGCTCGCCGGGCTACACCTTC
NA TRBJ2-7 TRBV29-1 NA CSVARDRDEQYF TGCAGCGTTGCCCGGGATCGCGACGAGCAGTACTTC
NA TRBJ1-6 TRBV4-1 NA CASSQGASYNSPLHF TGCGCCAGCAGCCAAGGGGCGTCCTATAATTCACCCCTCCACTTT
TRBD1 TRBJ2-3 TRBV19 NA CASSQGALEVADTQYF TGTGCCAGTAGCCAGGGGGCTCTAGAGGTGGCAGATACGCAGTATTTT
NA TRBJ2-7 TRBV4-2 NA CASSQRTGLSYEQYF TGTGCCAGCAGCCAGAGAACAGGCCTCTCCTACGAGCAGTACTTC
TRBD1 TRBJ2-3 TRBV11-2 NA CASSSRQGSDTQYF TGTGCCAGCAGCTCCAGACAGGGGTCAGATACGCAGTATTTT
NA TRBJ1-1 TRBV28 NA CASSRNGGLTEAFF TGTGCCAGCAGTCGGAACGGGGGGCTTACTGAAGCTTTCTTT
NA TRBJ2-7 TRBV10-3 NA CAISARDDYEQYF TGTGCCATCAGTGCGCGGGACGACTACGAGCAGTACTTC
NA TRBJ2-2 TRBV7-9 NA CASSLEGAGELFF TGTGCCAGCAGCTTAGAGGGGGCCGGGGAGCTGTTTTTT
TRBD1 TRBJ1-1 TRBV5-4 NA CASSRAPQGAINEAFF TGTGCCAGCAGCCGGGCCCCACAGGGGGCGATTAATGAAGCTTTCTTT
NA TRBJ2-3 TRBV24-1 once CATSQTGGGTDTQYF TGTGCCACCAGTCAAACTGGAGGCGGCACAGATACGCAGTATTTT
TRBD1 TRBJ2-7 TRBV7-6 few CASSFMPGGSYEQYF TGTGCCAGCAGCTTTATGCCAGGGGGATCCTACGAGCAGTACTTC
NA TRBJ1-5 TRBV5-5 few CASSLAGAGQPQHF TGTGCCAGCAGCTTGGCGGGAGCGGGGCAGCCCCAGCATTTT
NA TRBJ2-1 TRBV6-2/TRBV6-3 NA CASSYVPLGGPYNEQFF TGTGCCAGCAGTTACGTCCCTCTGGGGGGGCCGTACAATGAGCAGTTCTTC
TRBD2 TRBJ2-4 TRBV2 NA CASSKGLAGGPGDIQYF TGTGCCAGCAGTAAGGGACTAGCGGGGGGGCCGGGGGACATTCAGTACTTC
TRBD1 TRBJ1-6 TRBV6-2/TRBV6-3 NA CASRPGRPGQGRDSPLHF TGTGCCAGCCGCCCTGGACGCCCGGGACAGGGCAGGGATTCACCCCTCCACTTT
NA TRBJ2-7 TRBV27 NA CASSSSGQLYEQYF TGTGCCAGCAGTTCGTCTGGACAGTTGTACGAGCAGTACTTC
NA TRBJ1-3 TRBV27 NA CASSFRRAPGNTIYF TGTGCCAGCAGTTTCCGCAGGGCCCCTGGAAACACCATATATTTT
TRBD1 TRBJ2-7 TRBV28 NA CASSLRDRVYEQYF TGTGCCAGCAGTTTACGGGACAGGGTATACGAGCAGTACTTC
NA TRBJ1-2 TRBV29-1 NA CSVDGVINYGYTF TGCAGCGTTGACGGGGTAATCAACTATGGCTACACCTTC
NA TRBJ1-3 TRBV5-1 NA CASSSSGTVGNTIYF TGCGCCAGCAGTTCTTCCGGGACTGTAGGAAACACCATATATTTT